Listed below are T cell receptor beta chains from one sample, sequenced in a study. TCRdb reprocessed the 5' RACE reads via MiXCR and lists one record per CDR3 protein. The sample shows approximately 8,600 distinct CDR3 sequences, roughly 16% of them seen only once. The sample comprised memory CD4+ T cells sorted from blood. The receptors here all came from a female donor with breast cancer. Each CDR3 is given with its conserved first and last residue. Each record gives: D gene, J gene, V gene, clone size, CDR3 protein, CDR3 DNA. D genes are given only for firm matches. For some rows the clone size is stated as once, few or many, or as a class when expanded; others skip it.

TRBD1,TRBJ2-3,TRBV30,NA,CASGRTGGGSSGDTQYF,TGTGCCAGCGGGAGGACAGGGGGCGGTTCCTCCGGCGATACGCAGTATTTT
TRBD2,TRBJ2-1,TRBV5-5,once,CVSRQLAELQFF,TGTGTCAGCAGACAGCTAGCGGAGTTGCAGTTCTTC
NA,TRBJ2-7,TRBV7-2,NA,CASSSIGLESYEQCF,TGTGCCAGTAGCTCCATAGGGCTGGAGTCCTACGAGCAGTGCTTC
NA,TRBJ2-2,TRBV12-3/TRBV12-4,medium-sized,CASRISSTGELFF,TGTGCCAGCAGAATTTCTAGCACCGGGGAGCTGTTTTTT
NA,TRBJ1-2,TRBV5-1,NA,CASGSHGGPGYGYTF,TGCGCCAGCGGCTCACATGGGGGCCCAGGGTATGGCTACACCTTC
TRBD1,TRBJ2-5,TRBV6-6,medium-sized,CASSYQGQPQETQYF,TGTGCCAGCAGTTACCAGGGACAGCCTCAAGAGACCCAGTACTTC
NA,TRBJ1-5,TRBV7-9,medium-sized,CASSQTTGQPQHF,TGTGCCAGCAGCCAGACTACGGGACAGCCCCAGCATTTT
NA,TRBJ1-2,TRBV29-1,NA,CSVEDPGDNYGYTF,TGCAGCGTTGAAGATCCGGGGGATAACTATGGCTACACCTTC
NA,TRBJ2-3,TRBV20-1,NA,CSASKASGSEDTQYF,TGCAGTGCTAGTAAAGCGAGCGGATCAGAAGATACGCAGTATTTT
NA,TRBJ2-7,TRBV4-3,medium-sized,CASSQEYTGEVPYEQYF,TGCGCCAGCAGCCAAGAATACACAGGCGAAGTGCCCTACGAGCAGTACTTC
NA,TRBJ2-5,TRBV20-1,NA,CSVPLGGKETQYF,TGCAGTGTTCCGCTTGGGGGCAAAGAGACCCAGTACTTC